These 23 T cell receptor beta chains were sequenced from one sample in a study of CD8 T cells in ankylosing spondylitis. TCRdb re-called the 5' RACE reads with MiXCR, one entry per CDR3 protein. The sample yields 250,000 to 350,000 distinct CDR3 sequences, about a fifth seen once. The specimen sequenced was blood, either unsorted or a sorted T cell fraction (not recorded which). The receptors were sampled from a female donor with ankylosing spondylitis or in good health (not recorded which).

This clonotype was observed a few times. This chain joins TRBV6-1 and TRBJ1-6, with 7 positions matching TRBD1. V trimming: 6 bases; J trimming: 10 bases; junction bases outside the gene matches: 9. The CDR3 length is 14 residues. Germline CDR1 MNHNS, CDR2 SASEGT. DNA of the CDR3: TGTGCCAGCAGCCCTAGACAGGGTCAATCACCCCTCCACTTT. Translated: CASSPRQGQSPLHF.

This chain connects TRBV5-1 to TRBJ2-1, with 11 bases that match TRBD2. The CDR3 has 18 residues. Per germline, CDR1 SGHRS and CDR2 YFSETQ. Losses at the gene ends were 0 bases for V and 6 bases for J; bases not matched to a gene: 11. In DNA form, the CDR3 reads TGCGCCAGCAGCTTGGCGGCGGCACTAGCGGGAGCGGGCAATGAGCAGTTCTTC. Its translation: CASSLAAALAGAGNEQFF. The complete variable domain, with remaining parts taken from reference TRBV5-1 and TRBJ2-1, reads KAGVTQTPRYLIKTRGQQVTLSCSPISGHRSVSWYQQTPGQGLQFLFEYFSETQRNKGNFPGRFSGRQFSNSRSEMNVSTLELGDSALYLCASSLAAALAGAGNEQFFGPGTRLTVL.

This clonotype was counted a few times. The chain carries TRBV6-6 and TRBJ1-5, with 9 bases identical to TRBD1. CDR1 MNHNY and CDR2 SVGAGI come from the germline V gene (reference sequence). The J segment lost 9 bases and the V segment lost 4 bases, leaving 4 bases of the junction unmatched. There are 13 residues in the CDR3. CDR3 DNA: TGTGCCAGCAGTTCAGGGACAGGGAGGCCCCAGCATTTT. This gives the protein CASSSGTGRPQHF.

The V and J genes are TRBV2 and TRBJ2-2, with D perhaps TRBD2 (5 bases). The CDR3 has 15 amino acids. CDR1 and CDR2 from the germline V gene are SNHLY and FYNNEI. V was cut by 3 bases and J by 1 base, with 9 bases left in between. CDR3 amino acids: CASSDVRGNTGELFF. CDR3 DNA sequence: TGTGCCAGCAGTGACGTCCGGGGGAACACCGGGGAGCTGTTTTTT.

This clonotype was detected ten times or more. The chain has TRBV7-2 and TRBJ1-1; D gene unclear. There are 14 residues in the CDR3. CDR1 is SGHTA, CDR2 FQGNSA, per germline. Trimming shortened V by 5 bases and J by 4 bases, and 14 bases separated the two germline ends. Here the CDR3 DNA reads TGTGCCAGCAGCCTGGCGCTAGGATCCACTGAAGCTTTCTTT. Protein product: CASSLALGSTEAFF.

This clonotype showed up just a few times. V is TRBV20-1 and J is TRBJ2-5; 9 bases map to TRBD1. Germline assignment: CDR1 DFQATT and CDR2 SNEGSKA (reference sequence). The CDR3 has 13 residues. CDR3 in DNA: TGCAGGCTGGACAGGACAGGGGAAGAGACCCAGTACTTC. It specifies CRLDRTGEETQYF.

The rearrangement uses TRBV25-1 and TRBJ2-3; D gene uncertain. V was trimmed by 5 bases and J by 7 bases, leaving 13 bases between them. Germline assignment: CDR1 MGHDK and CDR2 SYGVNS. This CDR3 has 13 residues. This chain's CDR3 is CASSNPGGNTQYF. In DNA form, the CDR3 reads TGTGCCAGCAGTAACCCGGGTGGTAATACGCAGTATTTT.

The rearrangement joins TRBV7-2 to TRBJ1-1, with unresolved D. The CDR3 contains 14 residues. Deletions cut 6 bases from V and 0 bases from J, with 11 bases between. Looked up from germline, CDR1 is SGHTA and CDR2 is FQGNSA. The CDR3 DNA sequence: TGTGCCAGCAGTTTAAGCCGCATGAACACTGAAGCTTTCTTT. Its protein is CASSLSRMNTEAFF. The whole variable domain, remainder taken from reference TRBV7-2 and TRBJ1-1, is GAGVSQSPSNKVTEKGKDVELRCDPISGHTALYWYRQSLGQGLEFLIYFQGNSAPDKSGLPSDRFSAERTGGSVSTLTIQRTQQEDSAVYLCASSLSRMNTEAFFGQGTRLTVV.

This chain links TRBV7-9 with TRBJ2-7; 9 bases align to TRBD1. Per germline, CDR1 SEHNR and CDR2 FQNEAQ (reference sequence). The CDR3 spans 14 residues. Losses at the gene ends were 5 bases for V and 5 bases for J; bases not matched to a gene: 7. CDR3: CASSASGTGNEQYF. DNA of the CDR3: TGTGCCAGCAGCGCCTCCGGGACAGGGAACGAGCAGTACTTC. The full variable domain, completed using reference TRBV7-9 and TRBJ2-7, is DTGVSQNPRHKITKRGQNVTFRCDPISEHNRLYWYRQTLGQGPEFLTYFQNEAQLEKSRLLSDRFSAERPKGSFSTLEIQRTEQGDSAMYLCASSASGTGNEQYFGPGTRLTVT.

This clonotype was observed a few times. In DNA form, the CDR3 reads TGTGCCAGCCGATTCCCGGGACAGAGACGAAACTATGGCTACACCTTC. Amino acids: CASRFPGQRRNYGYTF. This sequence joins TRBV28 and TRBJ1-2, with 7 nucleotides matching TRBD1. Trimming cost V 8 bases and J 2 bases; bases outside gene matches: 14. This CDR3 comprises 16 residues. Germline-derived CDR1 and CDR2 are MDHEN and SYDVKM.

In this sample, this clonotype turned up a few times. The V gene is TRBV12-3 or TRBV12-4, the J gene TRBJ1-5; 7 positions match TRBD1. After removal of 4 bases from V and 6 bases from J, the junction contained 3 bases not matched to a gene. The CDR3 contains 13 residues. The DNA of the CDR3 is TGTGCCAGCAGTTCGACAGGGCTTCAGCCCCAGCATTTT. The encoded protein is CASSSTGLQPQHF.

The CDR3 sequence is CASSFINSNQPQHF. The CDR3 region has the DNA TGTGCCAGCAGTTTTATCAACAGCAATCAGCCCCAGCATTTT. This chain links TRBV7-9 with TRBJ1-5; no definite D call. Deletions cut 6 bases from V and 1 base from J, with 10 bases between. Germline V gene sequence: CDR1 SEHNR, CDR2 FQNEAQ (reference sequence). The CDR3 is 14 amino acids.

This clonotype showed up just a few times. The chain has TRBV18 and TRBJ2-3, with D perhaps matching TRBD2 (5 bases). This CDR3 has 17 residues. Germline V gene data show CDR1 as KGHSH and CDR2 as LQKENI. The ends were cut back, 0 bases at V and 3 bases at J, with 16 bases in the middle. The CDR3 is CASSPPNAIGETDTQYF. Here the CDR3 DNA reads TGTGCCAGCTCACCACCGAACGCTATCGGGGAAACAGATACGCAGTATTTT.

This clonotype occurred a few times. V is TRBV6-1 and J is TRBJ2-2; perhaps TRBD2 as D (6 bases). CDR3 length equals 15 residues. V lost 8 bases, J lost 2 bases, and 15 bases lay in between. Germline assignment: CDR1 MNHNS and CDR2 SASEGT. The CDR3 loop reads CASYSPGLNTGELFF. CDR3 nucleotide sequence: TGTGCCAGCTACAGCCCGGGACTTAACACCGGGGAGCTGTTTTTT.

This clonotype was seen a few times. This rearrangement joins TRBV12-3 or TRBV12-4 to TRBJ2-1, with TRBD2 matching over 10 bases. There are 16 residues in the CDR3. J gave up 7 bases and V 6 bases, and 12 bases lay outside the gene matches. CDR3 loop: CASSLNRGLAANEQFF. DNA for the CDR3: TGTGCCAGCAGCCTTAACCGAGGACTAGCGGCGAATGAGCAGTTCTTC.

This clonotype came up a few times. The rearrangement uses TRBV10-3 and TRBJ2-3; 14 positions agree with TRBD2. The CDR3 length is 19 residues. CDR1 ENHRY and CDR2 SYGVKD come from the germline V gene. J was trimmed by 7 bases and V by 3 bases; bases with no gene match: 15. CDR3 region: CAISEPGLAGARARNTQYF. CDR3 nucleotides: TGTGCCATCAGTGAACCGGGACTAGCGGGAGCCCGAGCGCGAAATACGCAGTATTTT.

CDR3 residues: CASSLALSGTDTQYF. The CDR3 DNA is TGTGCCAGCAGCTTAGCGCTCTCTGGCACAGATACGCAGTATTTT. This chain joins TRBV7-2 and TRBJ2-3, with D unclear. The CDR3 contains 15 residues. V was pared by 0 bases and J by 1 base, with 8 bases between. CDR1 SGHTA and CDR2 FQGNSA come from the germline V gene. Based on the CDR3 plus reference TRBV7-2 and TRBJ2-3, the full variable domain is GAGVSQSPSNKVTEKGKDVELRCDPISGHTALYWYRQSLGQGLEFLIYFQGNSAPDKSGLPSDRFSAERTGGSVSTLTIQRTQQEDSAVYLCASSLALSGTDTQYFGPGTRLTVL.

This clonotype has a handful of counts. The chain couples TRBV19 to TRBJ1-2; TRBD1 might be the D (5 bases). CDR1 and CDR2 from the germline V gene are LNHDA and SQIVND (reference sequence). V lost 7 bases to trimming and J lost 3 bases, with 18 bases between them. This CDR3 comprises 15 residues. This CDR3 is CASTDPRGKDYGYTF. The CDR3 nucleotides are TGTGCCAGTACTGACCCGAGGGGCAAGGACTATGGCTACACCTTC.

The chain couples TRBV3-1 to TRBJ2-1; possible D gene TRBD2, 6 bases. V lost 3 bases, J lost 2 bases, and 20 bases lay in between. Germline CDR1 LGHDT, CDR2 YNNKEL (reference sequence). The CDR3 covers 18 residues. The CDR3 sequence is CASSQPRYLGGTYNEQFF. CDR3 DNA sequence: TGTGCCAGCAGCCAGCCGCGTTATCTGGGAGGCACCTACAATGAGCAGTTCTTC.

The chain links TRBV7-2 to TRBJ2-1; no definite D call. The V gene lost 5 bases and the J gene lost 4 bases, with 9 bases spanning the gap. Looked up from germline, CDR1 is SGHTA and CDR2 is FQGNSA. This CDR3 has 13 amino acids. The CDR3 protein is CASSQMGYNEQFF. The DNA of the CDR3 is TGTGCCAGCAGCCAAATGGGGTACAATGAGCAGTTCTTC.

This clonotype was seen a handful of times. The rearrangement joins TRBV6-5 to TRBJ2-1; possibly TRBD1 for D (5 bases). This CDR3 has 15 amino acids. V was cut by 0 bases and J by 7 bases, with 13 bases left in between. The germline V gene has CDR1 MNHEY and CDR2 SVGAGI. In nucleotides, the CDR3 is TGTGCCAGCAGTTACTCAAAGGGCAGGGTTAATGAGCAGTTCTTC. The encoded protein is CASSYSKGRVNEQFF.

This chain connects TRBV10-3 to TRBJ1-5; D remains unclear. The CDR3 is 12 amino acids. CDR1 is ENHRY, CDR2 SYGVKD, per germline. Trimming took 2 bases from V and 5 from J, leaving 4 bases between them. The CDR3 bases are TGTGCCATCAGTGAGCCGGATCAGCCCCAGCATTTT. This encodes CAISEPDQPQHF.

The chain has TRBV5-1 and TRBJ2-1; no definite D call. The ends were cut back, 5 bases at V and 7 bases at J, with 10 bases in the middle. This CDR3 comprises 12 residues. The germline gives CDR1 SGHRS, CDR2 YFSETQ. CDR3 amino acids: CASRTSSNEQFF. DNA of the CDR3: TGCGCCAGCAGGACCTCGTCAAATGAGCAGTTCTTC.